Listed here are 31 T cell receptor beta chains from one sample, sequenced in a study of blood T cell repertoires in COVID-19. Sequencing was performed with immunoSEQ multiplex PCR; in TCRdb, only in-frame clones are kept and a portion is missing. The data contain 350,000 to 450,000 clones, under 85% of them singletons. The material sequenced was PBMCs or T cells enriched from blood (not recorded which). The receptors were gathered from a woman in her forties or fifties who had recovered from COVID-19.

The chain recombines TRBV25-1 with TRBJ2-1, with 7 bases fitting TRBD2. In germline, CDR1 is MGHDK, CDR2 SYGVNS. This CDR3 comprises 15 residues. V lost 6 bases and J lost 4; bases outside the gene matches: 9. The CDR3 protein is CASSGGRGTYNEQFF. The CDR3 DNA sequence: TGTGCCAGCAGCGGGGGGAGGGGTACATACAATGAGCAGTTCTTC.

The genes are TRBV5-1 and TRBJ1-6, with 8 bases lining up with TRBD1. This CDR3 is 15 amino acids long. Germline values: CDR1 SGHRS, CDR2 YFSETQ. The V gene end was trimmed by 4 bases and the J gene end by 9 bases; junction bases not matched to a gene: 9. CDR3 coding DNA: TGCGCCAGCAGCCCCGGACAGGGAAACAGTTCACCCCTCCACTTT. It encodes CASSPGQGNSSPLHF. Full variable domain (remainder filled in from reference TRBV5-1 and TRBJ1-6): KAGVTQTPRYLIKTRGQQVTLSCSPISGHRSVSWYQQTPGQGLQFLFEYFSETQRNKGNFPGRFSGRQFSNSRSEMNVSTLELGDSALYLCASSPGQGNSSPLHFGNGTRLTVT.

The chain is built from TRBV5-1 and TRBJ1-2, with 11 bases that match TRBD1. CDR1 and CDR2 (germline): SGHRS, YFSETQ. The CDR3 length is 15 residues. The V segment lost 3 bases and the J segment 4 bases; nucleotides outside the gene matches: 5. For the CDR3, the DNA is TGCGCCAGCAGCTCACCGGGACAGGGGGGCTATGGCTACACCTTC. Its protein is CASSSPGQGGYGYTF. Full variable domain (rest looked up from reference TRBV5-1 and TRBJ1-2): KAGVTQTPRYLIKTRGQQVTLSCSPISGHRSVSWYQQTPGQGLQFLFEYFSETQRNKGNFPGRFSGRQFSNSRSEMNVSTLELGDSALYLCASSSPGQGGYGYTFGSGTRLTVV.

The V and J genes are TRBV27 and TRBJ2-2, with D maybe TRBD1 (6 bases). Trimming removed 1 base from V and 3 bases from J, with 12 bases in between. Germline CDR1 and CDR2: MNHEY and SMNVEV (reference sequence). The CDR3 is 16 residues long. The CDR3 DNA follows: TGTGCCAGCAGTTTATTTCAGGGGCGCGACACCGGGGAGCTGTTTTTT. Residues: CASSLFQGRDTGELFF.

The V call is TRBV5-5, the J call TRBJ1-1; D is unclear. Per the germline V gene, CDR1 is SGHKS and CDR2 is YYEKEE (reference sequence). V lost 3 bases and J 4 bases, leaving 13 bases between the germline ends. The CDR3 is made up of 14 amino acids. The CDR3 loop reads CASSWPGIGTEAFF. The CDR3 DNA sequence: TGTGCCAGCAGCTGGCCCGGGATAGGCACTGAAGCTTTCTTT.

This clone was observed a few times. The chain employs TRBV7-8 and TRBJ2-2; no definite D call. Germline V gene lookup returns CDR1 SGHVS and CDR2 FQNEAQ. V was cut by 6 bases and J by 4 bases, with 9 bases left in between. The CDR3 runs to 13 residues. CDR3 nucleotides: TGTGCCAGCAGGAGATCGGGCACCGGGGAGCTGTTTTTT. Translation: CASRRSGTGELFF.

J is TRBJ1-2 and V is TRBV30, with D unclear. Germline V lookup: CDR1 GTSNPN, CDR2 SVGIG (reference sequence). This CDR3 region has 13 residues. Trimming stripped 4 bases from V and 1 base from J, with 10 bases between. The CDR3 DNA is TGTGCCTGGAACGTGCGGAGTAACTATGGCTACACCTTC. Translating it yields CAWNVRSNYGYTF.

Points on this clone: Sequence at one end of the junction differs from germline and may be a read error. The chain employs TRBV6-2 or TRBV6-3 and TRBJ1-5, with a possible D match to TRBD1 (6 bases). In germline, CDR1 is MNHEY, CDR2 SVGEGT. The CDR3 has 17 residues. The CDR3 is CASRYSGPNRENQPQHF. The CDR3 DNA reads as TGTGCCAGCAGATACTCGGGCCCTAACAGGGAAAATCAGCCCCAGCATTTT.

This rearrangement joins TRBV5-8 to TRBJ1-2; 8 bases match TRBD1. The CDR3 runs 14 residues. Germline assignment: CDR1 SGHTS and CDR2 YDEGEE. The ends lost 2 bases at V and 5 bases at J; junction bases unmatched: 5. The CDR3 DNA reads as TGTGCCAGCAGCTTCGCCGACAGGGGATATGGCTACACCTTC. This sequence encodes CASSFADRGYGYTF.

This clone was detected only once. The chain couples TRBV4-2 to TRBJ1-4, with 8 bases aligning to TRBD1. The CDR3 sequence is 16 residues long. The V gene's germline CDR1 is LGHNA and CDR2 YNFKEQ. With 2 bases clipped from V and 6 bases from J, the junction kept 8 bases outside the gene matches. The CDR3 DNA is TGTGCCAGCAGCCAATCTCAGACAGGGGTAGATGAAAAACTGTTTTTT. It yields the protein CASSQSQTGVDEKLFF.

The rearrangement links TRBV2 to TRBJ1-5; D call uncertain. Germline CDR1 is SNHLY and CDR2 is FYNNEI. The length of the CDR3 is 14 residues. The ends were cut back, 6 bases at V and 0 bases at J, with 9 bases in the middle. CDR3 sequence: CASSMSYSNQPQHF. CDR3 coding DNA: TGTGCCAGCAGCATGAGTTATAGCAATCAGCCCCAGCATTTT.

The CDR3 region is CASSLALAGIQYF. The DNA of the CDR3 is TGTGCCAGCAGTTTAGCACTAGCCGGCATTCAGTACTTC. The chain couples TRBV12-3 or TRBV12-4 to TRBJ2-4; a weak D match, TRBD2 (6 bases). The CDR3 contains 13 residues. V was shortened by 0 bases and J by 9 bases, with 9 bases between the two germline ends.

CDR3 sequence (DNA): TGCGCCAGCAGCCCTACCGCGGCAGGGGTTTTCCCTGGGGCCAACGTCCTGACTTTC. It translates to CASSPTAAGVFPGANVLTF. The chain links TRBV4-3 to TRBJ2-6; maybe TRBD1 (6 bases). V lost 4 bases to trimming and J lost 2 bases, with 21 bases between them. The CDR3 loop spans 19 amino acids. CDR1 and CDR2 from the germline V gene are LGHNA and YSLEER.

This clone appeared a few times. The CDR3 loop reads CASQSLAGTDTQYF. DNA of the CDR3: TGTGCCAGCCAGTCACTAGCGGGCACAGATACGCAGTATTTT. The chain joins TRBV19 to TRBJ2-3; 8 nucleotides match TRBD2. Germline V CDR1 and CDR2: LNHDA, SQIVND (reference sequence). The CDR3 is 14 residues long. The junction had 6 bases not matched to a gene; V was cut back by 9 bases and J by 1 base.

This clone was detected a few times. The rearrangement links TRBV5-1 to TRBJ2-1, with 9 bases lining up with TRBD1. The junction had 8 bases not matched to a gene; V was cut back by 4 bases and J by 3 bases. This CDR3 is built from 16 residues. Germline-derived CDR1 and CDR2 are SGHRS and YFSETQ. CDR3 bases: TGCGCCAGCAGCGCTGGGGGGACAGGGAACTACAATGAGCAGTTCTTC. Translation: CASSAGGTGNYNEQFF.

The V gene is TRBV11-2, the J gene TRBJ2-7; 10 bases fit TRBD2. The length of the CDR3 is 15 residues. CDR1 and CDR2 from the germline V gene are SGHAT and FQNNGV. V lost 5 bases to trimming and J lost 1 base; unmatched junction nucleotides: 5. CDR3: CASSPRAGGSYEQYF. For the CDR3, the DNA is TGTGCCAGCAGCCCACGAGCGGGGGGGTCCTACGAGCAGTACTTC. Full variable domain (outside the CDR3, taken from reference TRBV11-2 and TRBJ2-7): EAGVAQSPRYKIIEKRQSVAFWCNPISGHATLYWYQQILGQGPKLLIQFQNNGVVDDSQLPKDRFSAERLKGVDSTLKIQPAKLEDSAVYLCASSPRAGGSYEQYFGPGTRLTVT.

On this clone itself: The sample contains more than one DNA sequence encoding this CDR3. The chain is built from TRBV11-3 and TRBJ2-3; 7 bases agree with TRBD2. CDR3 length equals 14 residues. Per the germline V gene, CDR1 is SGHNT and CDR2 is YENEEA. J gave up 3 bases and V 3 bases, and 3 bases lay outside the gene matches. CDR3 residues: CASSFSGGTDTQYF. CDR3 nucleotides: TGTGCCAGCAGCTTCTCGGGGGGAACAGATACGCAGTATTTT.

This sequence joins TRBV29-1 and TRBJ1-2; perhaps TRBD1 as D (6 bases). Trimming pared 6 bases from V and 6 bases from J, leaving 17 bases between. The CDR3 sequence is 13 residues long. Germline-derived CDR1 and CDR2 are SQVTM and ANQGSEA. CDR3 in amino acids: CSVANDRNDGYTF. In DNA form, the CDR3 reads TGCAGCGTAGCAAACGACAGGAATGATGGCTACACCTTC.

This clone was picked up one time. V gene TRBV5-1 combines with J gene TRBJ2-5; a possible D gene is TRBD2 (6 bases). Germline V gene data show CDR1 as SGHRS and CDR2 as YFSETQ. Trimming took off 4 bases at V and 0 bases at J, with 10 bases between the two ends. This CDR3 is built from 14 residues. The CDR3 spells CASSATSNQETQYF. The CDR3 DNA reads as TGCGCCAGCAGCGCGACTAGTAACCAAGAGACCCAGTACTTC. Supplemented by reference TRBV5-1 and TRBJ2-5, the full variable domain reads KAGVTQTPRYLIKTRGQQVTLSCSPISGHRSVSWYQQTPGQGLQFLFEYFSETQRNKGNFPGRFSGRQFSNSRSEMNVSTLELGDSALYLCASSATSNQETQYFGPGTRLLVL.

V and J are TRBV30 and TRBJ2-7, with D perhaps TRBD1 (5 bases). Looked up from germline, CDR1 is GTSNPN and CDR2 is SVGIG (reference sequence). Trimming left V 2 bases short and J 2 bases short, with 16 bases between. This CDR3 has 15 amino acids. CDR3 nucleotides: TGTGCCTGGAGTCTTAGGGGTTCGTCGGCCTACGAGCAGTACTTC. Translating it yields CAWSLRGSSAYEQYF. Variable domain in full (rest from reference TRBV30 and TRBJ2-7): SQTIHQWPATLVQPVGSPLSLECTVEGTSNPNLYWYRQAAGRGLQLLFYSVGIGQISSEVPQNLSASRPQDRQFILSSKKLLLSDSGFYLCAWSLRGSSAYEQYFGPGTRLTVT.

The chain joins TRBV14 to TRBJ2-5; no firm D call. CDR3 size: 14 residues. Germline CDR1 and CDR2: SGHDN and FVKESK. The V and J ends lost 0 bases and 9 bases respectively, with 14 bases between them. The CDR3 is CASSQDLGVSSQYF. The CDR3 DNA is TGTGCCAGCAGCCAAGATCTTGGAGTTTCTTCCCAGTACTTC.

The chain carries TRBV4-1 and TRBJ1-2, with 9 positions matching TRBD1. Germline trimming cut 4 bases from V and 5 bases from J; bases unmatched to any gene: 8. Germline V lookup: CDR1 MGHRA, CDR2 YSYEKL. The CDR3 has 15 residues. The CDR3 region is CASSPTTGGLYGYTF. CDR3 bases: TGCGCCAGCAGCCCAACGACAGGGGGATTGTATGGCTACACCTTC.

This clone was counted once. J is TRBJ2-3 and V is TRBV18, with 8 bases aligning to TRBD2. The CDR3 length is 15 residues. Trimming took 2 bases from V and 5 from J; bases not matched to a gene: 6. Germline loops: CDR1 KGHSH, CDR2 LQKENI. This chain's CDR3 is CASSPWVSGEDTQYF. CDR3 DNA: TGTGCCAGCTCACCATGGGTTAGCGGGGAAGATACGCAGTATTTT.

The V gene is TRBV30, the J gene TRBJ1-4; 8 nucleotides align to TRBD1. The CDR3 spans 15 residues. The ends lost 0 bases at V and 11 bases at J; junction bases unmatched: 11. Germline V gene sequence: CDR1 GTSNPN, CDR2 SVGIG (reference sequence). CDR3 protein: CAWSVDRGTVSKLFF. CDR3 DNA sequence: TGTGCCTGGAGTGTTGACAGGGGAACTGTGTCGAAACTGTTTTTT. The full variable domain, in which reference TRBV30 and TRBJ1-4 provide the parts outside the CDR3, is SQTIHQWPATLVQPVGSPLSLECTVEGTSNPNLYWYRQAAGRGLQLLFYSVGIGQISSEVPQNLSASRPQDRQFILSSKKLLLSDSGFYLCAWSVDRGTVSKLFFGSGTQLSVL.

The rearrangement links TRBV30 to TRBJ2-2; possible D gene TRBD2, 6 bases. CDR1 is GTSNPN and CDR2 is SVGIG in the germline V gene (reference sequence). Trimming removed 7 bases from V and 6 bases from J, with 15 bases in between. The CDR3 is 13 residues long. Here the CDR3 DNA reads TGTGCCTCCCTCCGGGGGACGGCCGGGGAGCTGTTTTTT. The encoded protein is CASLRGTAGELFF.

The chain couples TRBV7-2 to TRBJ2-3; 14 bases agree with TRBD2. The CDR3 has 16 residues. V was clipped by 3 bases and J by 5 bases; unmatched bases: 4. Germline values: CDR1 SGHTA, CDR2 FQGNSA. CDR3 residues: CASSFGGTSGRDTQYF. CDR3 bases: TGTGCCAGCAGCTTCGGCGGGACTAGCGGGAGAGATACGCAGTATTTT.

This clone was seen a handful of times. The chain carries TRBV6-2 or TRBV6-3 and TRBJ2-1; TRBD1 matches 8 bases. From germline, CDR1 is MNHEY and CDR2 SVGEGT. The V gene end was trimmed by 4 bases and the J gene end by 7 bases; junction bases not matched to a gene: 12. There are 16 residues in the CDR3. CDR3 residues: CASSSVPGGMRNEQFF. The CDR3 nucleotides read TGTGCCAGCAGTTCGGTACCAGGGGGCATGCGGAATGAGCAGTTCTTC.

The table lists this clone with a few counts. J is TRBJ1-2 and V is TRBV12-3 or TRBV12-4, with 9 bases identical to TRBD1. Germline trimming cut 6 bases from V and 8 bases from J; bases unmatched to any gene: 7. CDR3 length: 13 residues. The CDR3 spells CASRKGQGSGYTF. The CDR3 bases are TGTGCCAGCAGGAAGGGACAGGGTAGCGGCTACACCTTC.

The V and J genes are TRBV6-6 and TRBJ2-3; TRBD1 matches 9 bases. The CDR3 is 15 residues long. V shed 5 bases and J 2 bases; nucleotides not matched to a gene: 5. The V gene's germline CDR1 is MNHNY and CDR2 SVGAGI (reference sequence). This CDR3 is CASSPDRGNTDTQYF. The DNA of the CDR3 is TGTGCCAGCAGTCCAGACAGGGGGAACACAGATACGCAGTATTTT.

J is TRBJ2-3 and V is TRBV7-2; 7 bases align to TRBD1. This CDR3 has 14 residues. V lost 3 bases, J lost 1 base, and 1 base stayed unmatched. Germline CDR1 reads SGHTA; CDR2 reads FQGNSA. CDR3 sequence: CASSFGQGTDTQYF. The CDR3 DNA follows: TGTGCCAGCAGCTTTGGACAGGGCACAGATACGCAGTATTTT.

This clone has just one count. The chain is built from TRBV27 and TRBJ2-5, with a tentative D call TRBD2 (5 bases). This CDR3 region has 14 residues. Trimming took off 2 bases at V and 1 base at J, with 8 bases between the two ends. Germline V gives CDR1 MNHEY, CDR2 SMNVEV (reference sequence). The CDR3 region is CASSLRGIQETQYF. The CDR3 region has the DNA TGTGCCAGCAGTTTACGGGGTATCCAAGAGACCCAGTACTTC.